A selection of T cell receptor beta chains follows, all from one sample in a study of T cell responses to AZD1222 COVID-19 vaccine. Method: immunoSEQ multiplex PCR; TCRdb's copy keeps in-frame clones and lacks some. The sample contains 25,000 to 35,000 clones, just under 80% of which appear only once. The sequencing used peripheral blood, collected on day 0 of AZD1222 vaccination. These receptors came from an adult in good health. CDR3s include the opening cysteine and the closing phenylalanine or tryptophan. A D gene is named only where the DNA matches it firmly. Size tells how often a clone was seen (once, few, many) or the class of an expanded clone, and some rows leave it out.

v_gene	j_gene	abundance	d_gene	len	CDR3nt	CDR3aa
TRBV6-5	TRBJ2-7	-	-	15	TGTGCCAGCAGTTACCCAGTTGGGGGCTACTACGAGCAGTACTTC	CASSYPVGGYYEQYF
TRBV6-5	TRBJ1-5	-	TRBD1	14	TGTGCCAGCAGTTGGGACAGGAATAATCAGCCCCAGCATTTT	CASSWDRNNQPQHF
TRBV13	TRBJ2-3	few	-	12	TGTGCCAGCAGCTTACCCGGGAGTGCGCAGTATTTT	CASSLPGSAQYF
TRBV6-2/TRBV6-3	TRBJ1-2	-	-	14	TGTGCCAGCAGTTACACGGCCGCAAACTATGGCTACACCTTC	CASSYTAANYGYTF
TRBV7-2	TRBJ2-5	-	TRBD2	14	TGTGCTAGCAGCTTATTCGGGAGGGGGGAGACCCAGTACTTC	CASSLFGRGETQYF
TRBV11-2	TRBJ2-7	-	-	12	TGTGCCAGCAGCTTAGGATCCAACGAGCAGTACTTC	CASSLGSNEQYF
TRBV18	TRBJ1-1	-	TRBD1	15	TGTGCCAGCTCACCGAGGACAGGGATGAACACTGAAGCTTTCTTT	CASSPRTGMNTEAFF
TRBV5-1	TRBJ1-1	-	TRBD1	14	TGCGCCAGCAGCCCCACCGACAGGGGGACTGAAGCTTTCTTT	CASSPTDRGTEAFF
TRBV7-2	TRBJ2-3	-	TRBD2	18	TGTGCCAGCAGCTTAATCGGTCTAGCGGGAGAGAGGGCAGATACGCAGTATTTT	CASSLIGLAGERADTQYF
TRBV21-1	TRBJ2-1	-	-	21	TGTGCCAGCAGCAAAGCGGTGGGTCTCCACCCTCCTTTAACGGTCTACAATGAGCAGTTCTTC	CASSKAVGLHPPLTVYNEQFF
TRBV30	TRBJ1-1	few	-	13	TGTGCCTGGACGCGAGGGTCTCACACTGAAGCTTTCTTT	CAWTRGSHTEAFF
TRBV4-2	TRBJ1-2	-	-	14	TGTGCCAGCAGCCCGGCAGCGAATAACTATGGCTACACCTTC	CASSPAANNYGYTF
TRBV6-2/TRBV6-3	TRBJ1-1	-	-	16	TGTGCCAGCAGTTATACGAACAGGGTGAAGAACACTGAAGCTTTCTTT	CASSYTNRVKNTEAFF
TRBV18	TRBJ2-7	-	-	12	TGTGCCAGCTCATCCGGCAGCTACGAGCAGTACTTC	CASSSGSYEQYF
TRBV7-2	TRBJ2-2	-	-	15	TGTGCCAGCAGCCCTAAGGTGGGCAACACCGGGGAGCTGTTTTTT	CASSPKVGNTGELFF
TRBV5-1	TRBJ2-3	-	-	15	TGCGCCAGCAGCTTCTGGGACGGCCCGACAGATACGCAGTATTTT	CASSFWDGPTDTQYF
TRBV10-3	TRBJ2-2	once	TRBD2	16	TGTGCCTCCAGAGGGACTAGCGGAAGAAACACTGGGGAGCTGTTTTTT	CASRGTSGRNTGELFF
TRBV7-2	TRBJ1-2	-	-	14	TGTGCCAGCAGCTTGACGGCCCGAGAGGCTGGCTACACCTTC	CASSLTAREAGYTF
TRBV6-6	TRBJ1-1	-	-	11	TGTGCCACCTACCTGGGGACTGAAGCTTTCTTT	CATYLGTEAFF
TRBV7-9	TRBJ2-7	-	TRBD1	11	TGTGCCAGCAGCTCTGGACAGGGCAGGTACTTC	CASSSGQGRYF
TRBV7-3	TRBJ1-2	-	TRBD1	13	TGTGCCAGCAGCCCCGCCTCAGGGGGTGGCTACACCTTC	CASSPASGGGYTF
TRBV6-2/TRBV6-3	TRBJ2-1	few	TRBD2	15	TGTGCCAGCAGTTACTCCGGGAGGGGGGTAGGGGAGCAGTTCTTC	CASSYSGRGVGEQFF
TRBV3-1/TRBV3-2	TRBJ1-4	-	-	16	TGTGCCAGCAGCCAAGCCGGGGGCGTGGTACGGGAAAAACTGTTTTTT	CASSQAGGVVREKLFF
TRBV29-1	TRBJ2-1	-	TRBD2	15	TGCAGCGTTGAGGGCCTAGCGGGAGTGGGTAATGAGCAGTTCTTC	CSVEGLAGVGNEQFF
TRBV7-8	TRBJ2-3	few	-	15	TGTGCCAGCAGCCAAAACTCGGGCCTCACAGATACGCAGTATTTT	CASSQNSGLTDTQYF
TRBV7-6	TRBJ2-1	-	-	17	TGTGCCAGCAGCTTAGCAGCGATGAGGGTTTCCTACAATGAGCAGTTCTTC	CASSLAAMRVSYNEQFF
TRBV27	TRBJ2-1	-	-	13	TGTGCCAGCACCCCCCCGTCCCACAATGAGCAGTTCTTC	CASTPPSHNEQFF
TRBV6-5	TRBJ2-5	-	TRBD2	13	TGTGCCAGCAGGTTTAGCGGGCAAGAGACCCAGTACTTC	CASRFSGQETQYF
TRBV20-1	TRBJ2-7	-	-	11	TGCAGTGCTAGTTCTGACTACGAGCAGTACTTC	CSASSDYEQYF
TRBV7-8	TRBJ1-3	-	TRBD1	17	TGTGCCAGCAGCCCAAGAGAAGACAGGGCTTTAGGAAACACCATATATTTT	CASSPREDRALGNTIYF
TRBV24-1	TRBJ1-2	-	TRBD1	16	TGTGCCACCAGTGATCCAACCCAGACAGGGGACCATGGCTACACCTTC	CATSDPTQTGDHGYTF
TRBV6-2/TRBV6-3	TRBJ2-5	few	TRBD2	17	TGTGCCAGCAGTTACGTCGGGACTAGCGGGAGAAGGGAGACCCAGTACTTC	CASSYVGTSGRRETQYF
TRBV27	TRBJ2-5	few	TRBD2	14	TGTGCCAGCAGGGGTCTAGCGGGAAAGGAGACCCAGTACTTC	CASRGLAGKETQYF
TRBV6-5	TRBJ2-1	-	-	16	TGTGCCAGCAGTTACTCGACGGCGGTCTCCTACAATGAGCAGTTCTTC	CASSYSTAVSYNEQFF
TRBV4-2	TRBJ1-6	-	-	16	TGTGCCAGCAGCCAGGTTGTCTCCCTTGTAAATTCACCCCTCCACTTT	CASSQVVSLVNSPLHF
TRBV12-3/TRBV12-4	TRBJ1-4	few	-	13	TGTGCCAGCAGTCCCAGGTCCGGCGAAAAACTGTTTTTT	CASSPRSGEKLFF
TRBV6-1	TRBJ1-2	-	-	14	TGTGCCAGCAGTGAACGGGCGCCGGGGGGCGGCTACACCTTC	CASSERAPGGGYTF
TRBV5-1	TRBJ2-3	-	TRBD2	16	TGCGCCAGCAGCTTACTAGCGGGAGGGTACACAGATACGCAGTATTTT	CASSLLAGGYTDTQYF
TRBV6-6	TRBJ1-4	-	-	15	TGTGCCAGCAGTTTCACAGTGCGGATAGGCGAAAAACTGTTTTTT	CASSFTVRIGEKLFF
TRBV24-1	TRBJ2-3	-	TRBD2	15	TGTGCCACCAGTGATTTAAGCCAGGGAGGGACCGAGCAGTATTTT	CATSDLSQGGTEQYF
TRBV4-1	TRBJ1-5	few	-	14	TGCGCCAGCAGCCAACAGGAACAAGGGGAGCCCCAGCATTTT	CASSQQEQGEPQHF
TRBV30	TRBJ1-2	-	-	12	TGTGCCTGGAGTGACGGAAACTATGGCTACACCTTC	CAWSDGNYGYTF
TRBV9	TRBJ2-5	few	TRBD1	16	TGTGCCAGCAGCGTAGATTGGACAGGGGGCGCGGAGACCCAGTACTTC	CASSVDWTGGAETQYF
TRBV12-3/TRBV12-4	TRBJ2-1	-	-	13	TGTGCCAGCAGTTTACTTGCGAAAAATGAGCAGTTCTTC	CASSLLAKNEQFF
TRBV6-5	TRBJ1-1	-	-	13	TGTGCCAGCAGTTACTCAGTTGACACTGAAGCTTTCTTT	CASSYSVDTEAFF
TRBV30	TRBJ1-5	-	TRBD1	14	TGTGCCTGGGAAGGACAGGGAGCTCGACAGCCCCAGCATTTT	CAWEGQGARQPQHF
TRBV2	TRBJ2-2	-	TRBD2	16	TGTGCCAGCACGGCCAGACTAGCGGGAGGCACCGGGGAGCTGTTTTTT	CASTARLAGGTGELFF
TRBV5-1	TRBJ1-2	-	TRBD1	16	TGCGCCAGCAGCGATAAGCCCGGGACAGGGAACTATGGCTACACCTTC	CASSDKPGTGNYGYTF
TRBV14	TRBJ2-1	few	TRBD2	13	TGTGCCAGCAGCCAAGAGATGCGGGGGGAGCAGTTCTTC	CASSQEMRGEQFF
TRBV5-1	TRBJ1-2	-	-	15	TGCGCCAGCAGCTTGGATCCGGGGGCGGGGCATGGCTACACCTTC	CASSLDPGAGHGYTF
TRBV30	TRBJ1-5	-	-	13	TGTGCCTGGAGTGGGGGGAGCAATCAGCCCCAGCATTTT	CAWSGGSNQPQHF
TRBV5-1	TRBJ2-5	once	TRBD2	17	TGCGCCAGCAGCCCCGGGTCGGCGGGAGGGCCTCAGGAGACCCAGTACTTC	CASSPGSAGGPQETQYF
TRBV7-9	TRBJ1-3	few	-	15	TGTGCCAGCAGCTTGCGGCCTCAGACGGGAAACACCATATATTTT	CASSLRPQTGNTIYF
TRBV4-2	TRBJ2-5	few	-	14	TGTGCCAGCAGCCAAGAAAACACGCAAGAGACCCAGTACTTC	CASSQENTQETQYF